The following is a T cell receptor (beta chain) sequence with its context. Germline assignment: CDR1 LGHDT and CDR2 YNNKEL (reference sequence). The CDR3 runs 16 residues. Trimming stripped 1 base from V and 0 bases from J, with 12 bases between. The RNA, about 0.5 to 1 ug, was put through reverse transcription using random hexamers. An immunoSEQ multiplex PCR amplified TCR beta CDR3 over 54 Vbeta and 13 Jbeta. TCRdb re-analysed the immunoSEQ multiplex PCR reads in MiXCR, keeping a single row per CDR3 protein. The repertoire holds around 200,000 distinct CDR3 sequences, with roughly 94% as singletons. Sequencing of TCR beta covered CD8+ and CD4+ T cells obtained from blood. The TEMRA cells underwent FACS enrichment, while the CD8+ and CD4+ T cells underwent negative isolation. These data originate in a study of CD8 T cells in Susac syndrome. At the level of the study: Among the sequenced Susac syndrome patients, roughly 6 had active disease while about eight were in remission.

This receptor was taken from a human donor with Susac syndrome. The chain employs TRBV3-1 and TRBJ1-1; D is ambiguous. Sequenced sample: CD4+ T cells from PBMCs. This chain's CDR3 is CASSQGGGDMNTEAFF. CDR3 coding DNA: TGTGCCAGCAGCCAAGGAGGAGGAGACATGAACACTGAAGCTTTCTTT.